The sequence of this T cell receptor beta chain was determined in a study of blood T cell repertoires in COVID-19 (dated by TCRdb to about 2020). For the study in its entirety: Collaborator samples came from the United States, Italy and Spain and covered acute and convalescent phases of COVID-19. A freely available public database, intended as a resource for researchers studying the immune response to SARS-CoV-2, is where the repertoires were released. The samples were drawn from the first 160 participants of the ongoing ImmuneRACE study and from 1,200 or so subjects provided by 6 global collaborators. Where available, HLA class I and class II types were obtained from metadata supplied by the sample provider rather than from assay-based typing. The dataset comprised deeply sampled blood TCRbeta repertoires from subjects exposed to, actively infected with, or recovered from COVID-19. A de-identified subject ID, COVID-19 status, age in years and sex were almost always included in the sample metadata. The prospective study material was composed of cDNA or gDNA derived from T cells, B-cell-depleted T cells, or PBMCs.

TCRbeta CDR3 regions were amplified from genomic DNA by means of the immunoSEQ Assay, a bias-controlled multiplex PCR. The paper's processing steps were these. Nucleated cell counts per sample were estimated from amplification of reference gene primers within the assay. To quantify the absolute abundance of each unique TCRbeta CDR3 rearrangement, sequence reads were collapsed and filtered. For each sample, productive Simpson clonality was calculated as the square root of Simpson's diversity index over productive rearrangements. TCRdb re-hosts the immuneACCESS table, in-frame sequences only. Its copies lack some clones; in the studies checked, an unresolved V gene accounts for under half of them, and the cause for the rest is not known. That table supplies the V and J calls and clone size; D and trimming were determined from the DNA. A total of around 310,000 clones appear in this sample, more than 80% of them only once. Of the sample, 6.5% to 8% is held by the ten largest clones.

V and J lose 0 bases and 3 bases, and a span of 8 bases separates them. The germline V gene supplies CDR1 SGHAT and CDR2 FQNNGV. There are 14 amino acids in the CDR3, from cysteine to phenylalanine inclusive. Solely the CDR3 DNA is kept, with 42 bases framed from the first base. On the study overall, not on this receptor specifically: How much clinical and demographic metadata was included differed by source and by participant, and the metadata was provided uncurated.

One collaborating source in Seattle enrolled patients during active infection and followed them longitudinally through the course of disease. Collaborating institutions collected whole blood in K2EDTA tubes following their own protocols. Collaborator samples were shipped for TCRbeta analysis as frozen whole blood, isolated PBMCs, or DNA extracted from either sample type. Points on this clone: Its antigen has not been determined. No base quality information exists; no much larger clone differs at one position.

This receptor was obtained from a woman between 25 and 40 years old with COVID-19, enrolled during active disease. Here the chain combines TRBV11-2 and TRBJ2-5; no confident D gene assignment can be made. The sample comprised peripheral blood. The CDR3 corresponds to CASSLEVQEETQYF. The sequenced DNA is TGTGCCAGCAGCTTAGAAGTCCAGGAAGAGACCCAGTACTTC.